This T cell receptor beta chain is drawn from a study of cytomegalovirus exposure and HLA in healthy donors. Study observations and caveats: From TCR beta sequences, most subjects' HLA-A and HLA-B alleles were reportedly predicted accurately.

Those who donated were healthy bone marrow donors. Trimming cost V 0 bases and J 7 bases; bases outside gene matches: 5. This CDR3 is built from 14 residues. Per the germline V gene, CDR1 is GTSNPN and CDR2 is SVGIG (reference sequence). Regarding this clone: Antigen unknown.

Primers included in the PCR were 60 Vbeta and 13 Jbeta primers. This table comes from immunoSEQ multiplex PCR, and its TCRdb copy is limited to in-frame clones, with some not included. The sample has about 130,000 clones. The sequencing sample was made of PBMCs. The chain combines TRBV30 with TRBJ1-2, with TRBD1 identical over 10 bases. The clonotype originates from a middle-aged man in good health and CMV-seronegative. CDR3 nucleotide sequence: TGTGCCTGGAGTGTACTAAGGACAGGGGGTGGCTACACCTTC. This codes for CAWSVLRTGGGYTF.